Following are 9 T cell receptor beta chains from one sample sequenced in a study of cytomegalovirus exposure and HLA in healthy donors. 60 Vbeta and 13 Jbeta primers were used in PCR. Sequencing was performed with immunoSEQ multiplex PCR; in TCRdb, only in-frame clones are kept and a portion is missing. The sample has under 130,000 clones, roughly 85% seen once. The sequenced material came from PBMCs. These receptors originate from a woman in her thirties or forties in good health and CMV-seronegative.

The rearrangement joins TRBV4-3 to TRBJ1-2; 7 nucleotides align to TRBD1. The V gene end was trimmed by 5 bases and the J gene end by 2 bases; junction bases not matched to a gene: 2. CDR1 is LGHNA, CDR2 YSLEER, per germline. The CDR3 contains 13 residues. The CDR3 DNA reads TGCGCCAGCAGCTCGACAGGGAACTATGGCTACACCTTC. It codes for CASSSTGNYGYTF.

The chain recombines TRBV9 with TRBJ2-5; D is perhaps TRBD2 (6 bases). The CDR3 totals 15 residues. Per germline, CDR1 SGDLS and CDR2 YYNGEE. Trimming removed 0 bases at V and 5 bases at J, with 14 bases between. Written as DNA, the CDR3 is TGTGCCAGCAGCGTAGACGGGAGTGGGGGGGAGACCCAGTACTTC. Translation gives CASSVDGSGGETQYF.

This chain connects TRBV28 to TRBJ1-1, with 7 bases fitting TRBD1. CDR3 size: 15 residues. Germline assignment: CDR1 MDHEN and CDR2 SYDVKM. V lost 5 bases, J lost 4 bases, and 10 bases stayed unmatched. The CDR3 nucleotides read TGTGCCAGCAGTCCTCCGGGGCAGGGGGGCACTGAAGCTTTCTTT. This translates into CASSPPGQGGTEAFF.

The chain is built from TRBV6-6 and TRBJ1-3; unclear D gene. Germline V gene data show CDR1 as MNHNY and CDR2 as SVGAGI (reference sequence). Trimming left V 0 bases short and J 2 bases short, with 11 bases between. There are 16 residues in the CDR3. The CDR3 coding sequence is TGTGCCAGCAGTTACTCTAGACAAACAGCTGGAAACACCATATATTTT. As protein: CASSYSRQTAGNTIYF.

V gene TRBV6-1 combines with J gene TRBJ2-7, with 8 bases lining up with TRBD1. The germline V gene has CDR1 MNHNS and CDR2 SASEGT. V was pared by 7 bases and J by 3 bases, with 8 bases of the junction left unmatched. The CDR3 totals 14 residues. Here the CDR3 DNA reads TGTGCCAGCACCACGGGGACAGGACTCTACGAGCAGTACTTC. This codes for CASTTGTGLYEQYF.

The gene calls are TRBV7-2 and TRBJ1-2; 10 nucleotides line up with TRBD1. Per germline, CDR1 SGHTA and CDR2 FQGNSA. Germline trimming cut 5 bases from V and 9 bases from J; bases unmatched to any gene: 15. The CDR3 covers 16 residues. The CDR3 spells CASSPLSGTGDYSYTF. CDR3 bases: TGTGCCAGCAGCCCCCTCTCCGGGACAGGGGATTATAGCTACACCTTC.

For the CDR3, the DNA is TGTGCCATCAGTGAAGGAGGAGGCCCACAGCGGGAGGGGGACAATGAGCAGTTCTTC. Protein product: CAISEGGGPQREGDNEQFF. The chain employs TRBV10-3 and TRBJ2-1; 10 positions agree with TRBD2. CDR1 is ENHRY, CDR2 SYGVKD, per germline. After removal of 3 bases from V and 5 bases from J, the junction contained 16 bases not matched to a gene. CDR3 length equals 19 residues.

The chain carries TRBV9 and TRBJ2-1, with D hard to call. This CDR3 has 18 amino acids. Trimming removed 0 bases at V and 8 bases at J, with 24 bases between. Germline CDR1 reads SGDLS; CDR2 reads YYNGEE. The DNA of the CDR3 is TGTGCCAGCAGCGTAGGCTTAATGTTAGATCGTATTTCGGATGAGCAGTTCTTC. This translates into CASSVGLMLDRISDEQFF.

The rearrangement uses TRBV28 and TRBJ1-5; no reliable D call. CDR3 length: 15 amino acids. Between the trimmed V and J ends, which lost 6 bases and 9 bases, there was a span of 21 bases. The germline V gene encodes CDR1 MDHEN and CDR2 SYDVKM. CDR3 coding DNA: TGTGCCAGCAGCCACCGGACGGGGAGCATGTTGCCCCAGCATTTT. Its translation: CASSHRTGSMLPQHF.